This T cell receptor (beta chain) was captured in a study of blood T cell repertoires in COVID-19. The overall study: The analysed material was cDNA or gDNA that came from T cells, B-cell-depleted T cells, or PBMCs.

Under the authors' procedure: Amplification from reference gene primers served as the basis for estimated nucleated cell counts. Only in-frame clones appear in the TCRdb table, and some are missing; sequencing was by immunoSEQ multiplex PCR. That table supplies the V and J calls and clone size; D and trimming were determined from the DNA. The sample yields under 50,000 clones, approximately 86% seen once. The TCR originated in a woman in her 70s with acute or convalescent COVID-19. The sequenced sample was peripheral blood.

The CDR3 is CASKEHRERLSNQPQHF. CDR3 coding DNA: TGTGCCAGTAAGGAGCACAGGGAACGCCTAAGCAATCAGCCCCAGCATTTT. The chain employs TRBV27 and TRBJ1-5; possible D gene TRBD1, 6 bases. The CDR3 is 17 amino acids. The V gene lost 9 bases and the J gene lost 1 base, with 22 bases spanning the gap. Germline values: CDR1 MNHEY, CDR2 SMNVEV (reference sequence).